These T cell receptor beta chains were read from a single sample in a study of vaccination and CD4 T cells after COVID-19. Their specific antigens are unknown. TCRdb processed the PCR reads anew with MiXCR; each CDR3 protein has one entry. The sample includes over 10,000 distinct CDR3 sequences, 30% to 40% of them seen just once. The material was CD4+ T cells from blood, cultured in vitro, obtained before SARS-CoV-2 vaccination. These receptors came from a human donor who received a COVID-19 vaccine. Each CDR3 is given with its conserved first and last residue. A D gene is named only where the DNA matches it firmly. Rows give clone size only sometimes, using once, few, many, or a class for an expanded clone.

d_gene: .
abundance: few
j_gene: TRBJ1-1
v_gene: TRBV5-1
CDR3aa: CASSLSQFGTEAFF
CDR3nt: TGCGCCAGCAGCTTGTCACAGTTTGGCACTGAAGCTTTCTTT

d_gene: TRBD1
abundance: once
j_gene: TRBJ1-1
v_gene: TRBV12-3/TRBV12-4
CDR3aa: CASTRDRGAEAFF
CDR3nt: TGTGCCAGCACCCGAGACAGGGGTGCTGAAGCTTTCTTT

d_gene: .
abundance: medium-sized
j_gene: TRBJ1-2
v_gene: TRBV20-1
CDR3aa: CSAGRSGTNYGYTF
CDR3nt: TGCAGTGCCGGGCGGTCAGGGACCAACTATGGCTACACCTTC

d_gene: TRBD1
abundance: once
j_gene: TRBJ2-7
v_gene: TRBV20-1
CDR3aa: CSARPGQGAYEQYF
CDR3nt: TGCAGTGCTCGTCCGGGACAGGGTGCGTACGAGCAGTACTTC

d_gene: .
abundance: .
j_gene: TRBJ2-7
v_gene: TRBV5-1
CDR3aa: CASSLGFSYEQYF
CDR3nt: TGCGCCAGCAGCTTGGGTTTTTCCTACGAGCAGTACTTC

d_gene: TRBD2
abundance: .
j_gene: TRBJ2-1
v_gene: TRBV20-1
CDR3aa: CSARDSSGGARYNEQFF
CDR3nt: TGCAGTGCTAGAGACTCTAGCGGGGGGGCAAGGTACAATGAGCAGTTCTTC

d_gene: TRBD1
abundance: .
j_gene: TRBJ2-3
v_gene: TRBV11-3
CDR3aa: CASSSPRDRATDTQYF
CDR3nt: TGTGCCAGCAGCTCCCCCCGGGACAGGGCCACAGATACGCAGTATTTT

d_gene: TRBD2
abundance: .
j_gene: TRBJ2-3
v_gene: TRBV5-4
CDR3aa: CASSLTSGGADTQYF
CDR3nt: TGTGCCAGCAGCTTGACTAGCGGGGGAGCAGATACGCAGTATTTT

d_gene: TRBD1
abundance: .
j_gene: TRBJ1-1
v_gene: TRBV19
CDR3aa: CASSLGQGNMNTEAFF
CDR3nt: TGTGCCAGTAGTCTGGGACAGGGCAACATGAACACTGAAGCTTTCTTT

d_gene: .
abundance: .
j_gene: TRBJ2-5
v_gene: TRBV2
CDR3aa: CASSDTSTQYF
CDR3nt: TGTGCCAGCAGTGACACTAGCACCCAGTACTTC

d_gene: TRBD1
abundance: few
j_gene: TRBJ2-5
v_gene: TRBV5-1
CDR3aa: CASSLDRGLETQYF
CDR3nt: TGCGCCAGCAGCTTGGACAGGGGTTTGGAGACCCAGTACTTC

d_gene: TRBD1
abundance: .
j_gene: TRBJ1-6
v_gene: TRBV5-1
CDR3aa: CASSLEQGGYSPLHF
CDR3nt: TGCGCCAGCAGCTTGGAACAGGGGGGCTATTCACCCCTCCACTTT

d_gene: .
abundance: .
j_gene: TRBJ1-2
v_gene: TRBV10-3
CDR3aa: CAIKGRGYTF
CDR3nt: TGTGCCATCAAAGGTCGCGGCTACACCTTC

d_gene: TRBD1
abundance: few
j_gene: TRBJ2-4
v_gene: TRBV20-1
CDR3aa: CSASRQGDIQYF
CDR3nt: TGCAGTGCTAGCCGGCAGGGGGACATTCAGTACTTC

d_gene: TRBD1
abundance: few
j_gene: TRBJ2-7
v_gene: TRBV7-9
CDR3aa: CASSDLQGRSYEQYF
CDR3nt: TGTGCCAGCAGCGACCTACAGGGGCGCTCCTACGAGCAGTACTTC

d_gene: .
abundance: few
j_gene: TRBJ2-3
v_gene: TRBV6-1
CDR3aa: CASREPVTDTQYF
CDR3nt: TGTGCCAGCAGAGAACCGGTCACAGATACGCAGTATTTT

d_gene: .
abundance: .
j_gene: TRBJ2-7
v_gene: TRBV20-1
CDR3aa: CSARDGLSYEQYF
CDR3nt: TGCAGTGCTAGAGACGGACTGTCCTACGAGCAGTACTTC

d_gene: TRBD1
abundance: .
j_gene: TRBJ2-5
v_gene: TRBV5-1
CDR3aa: CASRVTGVQETQYF
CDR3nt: TGCGCCAGCAGGGTGACAGGGGTTCAAGAGACCCAGTACTTC

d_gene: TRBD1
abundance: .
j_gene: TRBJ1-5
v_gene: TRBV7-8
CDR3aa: CASSSRQGDQPQHF
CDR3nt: TGTGCCAGCAGCTCTAGACAGGGGGATCAGCCCCAGCATTTT

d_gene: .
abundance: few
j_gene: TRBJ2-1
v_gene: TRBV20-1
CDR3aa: CSMAIPGGRNEQFF
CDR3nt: TGCAGTATGGCGATCCCAGGAGGTCGGAATGAGCAGTTCTTC

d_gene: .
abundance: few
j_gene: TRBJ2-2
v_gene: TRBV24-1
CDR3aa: CATSDTNTGELFF
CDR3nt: TGTGCCACCAGTGATACAAACACCGGGGAGCTGTTTTTT

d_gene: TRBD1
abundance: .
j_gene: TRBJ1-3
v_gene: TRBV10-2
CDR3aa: CASSEYSGTDSGNTIYF
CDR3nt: TGCGCCAGCAGTGAGTACTCCGGGACAGACTCTGGAAACACCATATATTTT

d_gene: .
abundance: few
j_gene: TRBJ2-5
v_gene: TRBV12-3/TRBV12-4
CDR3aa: CASSLRGPETQYF
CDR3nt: TGTGCCAGCAGTTTACGGGGGCCGGAGACCCAGTACTTC

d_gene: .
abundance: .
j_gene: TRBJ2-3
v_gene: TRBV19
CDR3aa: CASSMEVIPYTDTQYF
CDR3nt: TGTGCCAGTAGTATGGAGGTGATACCCTACACAGATACGCAGTATTTT

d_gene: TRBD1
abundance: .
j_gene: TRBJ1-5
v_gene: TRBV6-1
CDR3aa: CASSPETGGSNQPQHF
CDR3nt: TGTGCCAGCAGTCCGGAGACAGGGGGCTCCAATCAGCCCCAGCATTTT

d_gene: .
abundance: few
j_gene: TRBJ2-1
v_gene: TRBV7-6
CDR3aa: CASSLVAAPYNEQFF
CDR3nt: TGTGCCAGCAGCTTAGTGGCCGCACCCTACAATGAGCAGTTCTTC

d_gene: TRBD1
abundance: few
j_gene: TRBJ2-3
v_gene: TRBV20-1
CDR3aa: CSARRDRGGTDTQYF
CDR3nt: TGCAGTGCTAGACGGGACAGGGGAGGCACAGATACGCAGTATTTT

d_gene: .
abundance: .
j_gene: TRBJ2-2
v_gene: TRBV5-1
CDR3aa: CASSTMSVTGELFF
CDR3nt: TGCGCCAGCAGCACGATGTCGGTAACCGGGGAGCTGTTTTTT

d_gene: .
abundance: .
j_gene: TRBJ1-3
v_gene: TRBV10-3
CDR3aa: CAMRAEAGNTIYF
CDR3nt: TGTGCCATGCGGGCTGAAGCCGGAAACACCATATATTTT

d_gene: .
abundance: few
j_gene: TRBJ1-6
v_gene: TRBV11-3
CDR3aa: CASSSGVPLHF
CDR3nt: TGTGCCAGCAGTTCGGGGGTACCCCTCCACTTT

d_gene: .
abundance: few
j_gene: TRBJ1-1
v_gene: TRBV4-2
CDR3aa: CASSPGRPNTEAFF
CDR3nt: TGTGCCAGCAGCCCGGGACGGCCGAACACTGAAGCTTTCTTT

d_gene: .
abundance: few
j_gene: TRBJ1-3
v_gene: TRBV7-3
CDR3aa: CAGDGRGFSGNTIYF
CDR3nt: TGTGCCGGGGATGGACGGGGGTTCTCTGGAAACACCATATATTTT

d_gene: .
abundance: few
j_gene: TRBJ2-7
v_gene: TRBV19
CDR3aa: CASSISVGGPARIYEQYF
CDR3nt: TGTGCCAGTAGTATATCTGTAGGAGGACCGGCACGGATCTACGAGCAGTACTTC

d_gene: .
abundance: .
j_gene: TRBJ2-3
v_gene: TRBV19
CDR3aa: CASSITSATDTQYF
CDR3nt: TGTGCCAGTAGTATAACTTCGGCCACAGATACGCAGTATTTT

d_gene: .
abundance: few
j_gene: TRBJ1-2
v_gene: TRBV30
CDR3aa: CAWSERGANYGYTF
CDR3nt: TGTGCCTGGAGTGAAAGGGGGGCTAACTATGGCTACACCTTC

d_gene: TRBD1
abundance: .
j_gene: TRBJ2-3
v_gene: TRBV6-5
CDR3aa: CASSSWTGGAVDTQYF
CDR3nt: TGTGCCAGCAGTTCCTGGACAGGGGGCGCAGTAGATACGCAGTATTTT

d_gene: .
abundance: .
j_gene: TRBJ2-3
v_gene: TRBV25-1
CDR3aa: CASSGLGTDTQYF
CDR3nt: TGTGCCAGCAGTGGCCTGGGCACAGATACGCAGTATTTT

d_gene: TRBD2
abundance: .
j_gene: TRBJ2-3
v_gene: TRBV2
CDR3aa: CASSHLAGEADTQYF
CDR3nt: TGTGCCAGCAGTCACCTAGCGGGGGAGGCAGATACGCAGTATTTT

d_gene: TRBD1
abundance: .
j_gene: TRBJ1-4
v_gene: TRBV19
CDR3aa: CASKVPGQGQGEKLFF
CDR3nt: TGTGCCAGTAAGGTGCCGGGACAGGGTCAGGGTGAAAAACTGTTTTTT